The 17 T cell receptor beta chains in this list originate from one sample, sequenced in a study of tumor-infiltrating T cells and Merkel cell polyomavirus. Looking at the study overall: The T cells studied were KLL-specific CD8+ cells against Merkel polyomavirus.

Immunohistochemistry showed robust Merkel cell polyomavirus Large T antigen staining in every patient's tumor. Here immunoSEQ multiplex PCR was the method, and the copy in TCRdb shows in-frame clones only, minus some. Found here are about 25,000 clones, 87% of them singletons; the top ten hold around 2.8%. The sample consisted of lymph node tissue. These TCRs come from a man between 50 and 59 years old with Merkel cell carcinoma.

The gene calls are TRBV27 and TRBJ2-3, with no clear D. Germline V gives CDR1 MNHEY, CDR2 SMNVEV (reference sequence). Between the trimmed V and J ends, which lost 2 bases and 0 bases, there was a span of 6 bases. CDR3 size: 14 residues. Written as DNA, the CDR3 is TGTGCCAGCAGTTTAGCCGGTAGCACAGATACGCAGTATTTT. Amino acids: CASSLAGSTDTQYF.

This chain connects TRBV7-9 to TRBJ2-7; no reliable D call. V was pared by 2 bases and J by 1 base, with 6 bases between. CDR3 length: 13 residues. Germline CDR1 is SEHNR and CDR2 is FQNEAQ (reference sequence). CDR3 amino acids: CASSLSSSYEQYF. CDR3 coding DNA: TGTGCCAGCAGCTTATCCAGTTCCTACGAGCAGTACTTC. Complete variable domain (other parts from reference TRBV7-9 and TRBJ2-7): DTGVSQNPRHKITKRGQNVTFRCDPISEHNRLYWYRQTLGQGPEFLTYFQNEAQLEKSRLLSDRFSAERPKGSFSTLEIQRTEQGDSAMYLCASSLSSSYEQYFGPGTRLTVT.

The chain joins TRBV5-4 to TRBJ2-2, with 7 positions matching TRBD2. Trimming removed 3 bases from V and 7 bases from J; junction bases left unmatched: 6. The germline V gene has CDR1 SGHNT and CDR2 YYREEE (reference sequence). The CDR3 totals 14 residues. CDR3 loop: CASSSRDYGGELFF. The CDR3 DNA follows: TGTGCCAGCAGCTCACGGGACTATGGCGGGGAGCTGTTTTTT. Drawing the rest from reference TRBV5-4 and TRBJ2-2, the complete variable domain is ETGVTQSPTHLIKTRGQQVTLRCSSQSGHNTVSWYQQALGQGPQFIFQYYREEENGRGNFPPRFSGLQFPNYSSELNVNALELDDSALYLCASSSRDYGGELFFGEGSRLTVL.

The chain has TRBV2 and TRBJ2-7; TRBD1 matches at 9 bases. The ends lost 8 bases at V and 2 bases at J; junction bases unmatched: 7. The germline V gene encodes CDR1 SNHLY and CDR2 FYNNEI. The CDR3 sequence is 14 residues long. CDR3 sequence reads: CASQGTGFPYEQYF. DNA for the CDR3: TGTGCCAGCCAAGGGACAGGGTTTCCCTACGAGCAGTACTTC.

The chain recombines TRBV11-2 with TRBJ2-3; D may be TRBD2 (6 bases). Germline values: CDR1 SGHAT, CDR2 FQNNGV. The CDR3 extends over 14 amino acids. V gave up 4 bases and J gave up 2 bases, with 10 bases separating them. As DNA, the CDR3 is TGTGCCAGCAGCTCCTCGGGACTCACAGATACGCAGTATTTT. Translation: CASSSSGLTDTQYF.

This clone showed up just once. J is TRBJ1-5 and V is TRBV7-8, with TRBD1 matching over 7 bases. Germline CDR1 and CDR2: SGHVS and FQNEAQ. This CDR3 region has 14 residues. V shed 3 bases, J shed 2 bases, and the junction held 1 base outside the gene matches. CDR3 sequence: CASSFGQGNQPQHF. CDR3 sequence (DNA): TGTGCCAGCAGCTTTGGACAGGGCAATCAGCCCCAGCATTTT.

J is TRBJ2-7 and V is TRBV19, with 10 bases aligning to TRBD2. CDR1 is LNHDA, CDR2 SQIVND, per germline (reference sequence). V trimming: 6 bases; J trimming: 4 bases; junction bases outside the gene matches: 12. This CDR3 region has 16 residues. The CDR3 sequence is CASSSIQAGGDYEQYF. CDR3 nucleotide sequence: TGTGCCAGTAGCTCTATACAAGCGGGAGGGGATTACGAGCAGTACTTC. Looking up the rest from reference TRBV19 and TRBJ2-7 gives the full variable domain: DGGITQSPKYLFRKEGQNVTLSCEQNLNHDAMYWYRQDPGQGLRLIYYSQIVNDFQKGDIAEGYSVSREKKESFPLTVTSAQKNPTAFYLCASSSIQAGGDYEQYFGPGTRLTVT.

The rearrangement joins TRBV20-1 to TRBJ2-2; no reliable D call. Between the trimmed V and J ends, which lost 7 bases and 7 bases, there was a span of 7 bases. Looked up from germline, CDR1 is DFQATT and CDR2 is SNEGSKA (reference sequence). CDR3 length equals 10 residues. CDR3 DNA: TGCAGTGACGAGTGCGGGGAGCTGTTTTTT. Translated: CSDECGELFF.

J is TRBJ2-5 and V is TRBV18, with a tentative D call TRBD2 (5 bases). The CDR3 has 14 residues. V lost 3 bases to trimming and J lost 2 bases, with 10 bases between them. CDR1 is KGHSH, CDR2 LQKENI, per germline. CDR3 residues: CASSPDWWQETQYF. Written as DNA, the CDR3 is TGTGCCAGCTCACCGGACTGGTGGCAAGAGACCCAGTACTTC.

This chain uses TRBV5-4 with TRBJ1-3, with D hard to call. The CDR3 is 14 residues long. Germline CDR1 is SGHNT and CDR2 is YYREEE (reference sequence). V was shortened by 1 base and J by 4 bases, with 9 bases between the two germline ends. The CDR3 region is CASSLTGRGNTIYF. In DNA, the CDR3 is TGTGCCAGCAGCTTGACCGGGAGAGGAAACACCATATATTTT. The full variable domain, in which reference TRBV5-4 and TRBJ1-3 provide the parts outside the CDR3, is ETGVTQSPTHLIKTRGQQVTLRCSSQSGHNTVSWYQQALGQGPQFIFQYYREEENGRGNFPPRFSGLQFPNYSSELNVNALELDDSALYLCASSLTGRGNTIYFGEGSWLTVV.

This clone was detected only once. The CDR3 DNA sequence: TGTGCCAGCAGTTACAGGGGAAGGAACACTGAAGCTTTCTTT. It translates to CASSYRGRNTEAFF. V is TRBV6-5 and J is TRBJ1-1, with D possibly being TRBD1 (5 bases). CDR1 is MNHEY and CDR2 is SVGAGI in the germline V gene. CDR3 length: 14 residues. V dropped 2 bases and J dropped 1 base, with 8 bases sitting between them.

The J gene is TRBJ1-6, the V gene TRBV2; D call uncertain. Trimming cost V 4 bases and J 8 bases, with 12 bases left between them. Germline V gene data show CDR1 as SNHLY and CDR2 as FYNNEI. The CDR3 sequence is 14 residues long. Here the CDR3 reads CASSVGGIDSPLHF. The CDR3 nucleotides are TGTGCCAGCAGTGTTGGCGGGATCGATTCACCCCTCCACTTT.

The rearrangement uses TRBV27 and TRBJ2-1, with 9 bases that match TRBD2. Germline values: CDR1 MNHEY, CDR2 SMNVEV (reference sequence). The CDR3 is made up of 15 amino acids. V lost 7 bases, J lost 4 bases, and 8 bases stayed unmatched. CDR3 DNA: TGTGCCAGCACCAGTGGGGCGGGAGGGTACAATGAGCAGTTCTTC. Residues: CASTSGAGGYNEQFF.

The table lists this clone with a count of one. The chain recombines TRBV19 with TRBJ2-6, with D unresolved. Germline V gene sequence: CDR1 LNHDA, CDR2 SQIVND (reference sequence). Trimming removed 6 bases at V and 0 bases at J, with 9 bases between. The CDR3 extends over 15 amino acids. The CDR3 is CASSLEISGANVLTF. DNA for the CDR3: TGTGCCAGTAGCTTGGAGATCTCTGGGGCCAACGTCCTGACTTTC.

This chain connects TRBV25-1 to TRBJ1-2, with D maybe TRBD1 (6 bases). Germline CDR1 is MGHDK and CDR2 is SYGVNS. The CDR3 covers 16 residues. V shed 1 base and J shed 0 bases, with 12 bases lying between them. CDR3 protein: CASSESKGGSNYGYTF. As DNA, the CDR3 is TGTGCCAGCAGTGAATCGAAAGGGGGATCTAACTATGGCTACACCTTC.

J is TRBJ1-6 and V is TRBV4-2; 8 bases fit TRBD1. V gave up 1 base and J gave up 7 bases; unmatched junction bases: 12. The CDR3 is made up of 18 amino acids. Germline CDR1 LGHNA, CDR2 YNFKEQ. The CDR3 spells CASSQAPPGTGRNSPLHF. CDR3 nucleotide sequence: TGTGCCAGCAGCCAAGCCCCTCCCGGGACAGGAAGGAATTCACCCCTCCACTTT.

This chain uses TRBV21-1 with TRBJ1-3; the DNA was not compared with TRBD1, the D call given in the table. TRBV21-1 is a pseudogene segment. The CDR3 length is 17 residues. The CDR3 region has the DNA TGTGCCAGCAGCCCTCGTAAGACAGACAGCTCTGGAAACACCATATATTTT. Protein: CASSPRKTDSSGNTIYF.